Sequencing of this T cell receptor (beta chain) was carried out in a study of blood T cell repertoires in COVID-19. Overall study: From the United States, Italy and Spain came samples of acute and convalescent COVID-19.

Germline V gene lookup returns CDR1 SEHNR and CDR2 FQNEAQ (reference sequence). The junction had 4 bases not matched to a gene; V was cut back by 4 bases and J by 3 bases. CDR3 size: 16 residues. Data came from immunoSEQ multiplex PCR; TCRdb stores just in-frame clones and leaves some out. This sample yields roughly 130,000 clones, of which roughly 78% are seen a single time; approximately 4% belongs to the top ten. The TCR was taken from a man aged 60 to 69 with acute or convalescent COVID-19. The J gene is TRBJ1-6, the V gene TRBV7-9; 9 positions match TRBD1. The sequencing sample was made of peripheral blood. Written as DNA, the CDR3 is TGTGCCAGCAGCTCCTCGACAGGGGGCTATAATTCACCCCTCCACTTT. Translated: CASSSSTGGYNSPLHF.